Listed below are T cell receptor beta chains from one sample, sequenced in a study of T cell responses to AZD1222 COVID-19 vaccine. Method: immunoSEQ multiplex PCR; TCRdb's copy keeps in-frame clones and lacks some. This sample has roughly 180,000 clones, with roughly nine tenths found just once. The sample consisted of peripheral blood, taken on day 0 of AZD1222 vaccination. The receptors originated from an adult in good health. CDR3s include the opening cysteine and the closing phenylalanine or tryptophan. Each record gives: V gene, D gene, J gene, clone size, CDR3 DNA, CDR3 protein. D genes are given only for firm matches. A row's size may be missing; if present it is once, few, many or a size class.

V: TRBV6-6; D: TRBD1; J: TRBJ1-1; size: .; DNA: TGTGCCAGCAGTACATGGACAGGGGGCGCGGGCACTGAAGCTTTCTTT; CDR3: CASSTWTGGAGTEAFF
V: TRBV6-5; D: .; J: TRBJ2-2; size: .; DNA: TGTGCCAGCAGACTAGTGAATGCGAACACCGGGGAGCTGTTTTTT; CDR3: CASRLVNANTGELFF
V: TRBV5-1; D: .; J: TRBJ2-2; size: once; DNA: TGCGCCAGCAGGCTGACAGTCACATTGAACACCGGGGAGCTGTTTTTT; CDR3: CASRLTVTLNTGELFF
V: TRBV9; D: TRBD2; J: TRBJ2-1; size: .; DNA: TGTGCCAGCAGCGCGGGGGGGCGACTCACCTACAATGAGCAGTTCTTC; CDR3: CASSAGGRLTYNEQFF
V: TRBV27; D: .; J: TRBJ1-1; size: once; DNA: TGTGCCAGCAGTTTAGTGGGCAGTTCAGGTGAAGCTTTCTTT; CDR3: CASSLVGSSGEAFF
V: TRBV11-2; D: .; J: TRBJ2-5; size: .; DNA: TGTGCCAGCAGCTTAGCGCGGGGAAGCCGGGAGACCCAGTACTTC; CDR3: CASSLARGSRETQYF
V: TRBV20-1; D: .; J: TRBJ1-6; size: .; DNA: TGCAGTGCTAGTGAGACAGTTAATTCACCCCTCCACTTT; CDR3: CSASETVNSPLHF
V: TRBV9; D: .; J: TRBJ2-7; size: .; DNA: TGTGCCAGCAGCGAGGCTAGGGACGGGCCCTCCTACGAGCAGTACTTC; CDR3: CASSEARDGPSYEQYF
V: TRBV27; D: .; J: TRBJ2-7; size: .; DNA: TGTGCCAGCAGTCCAGGGAGTCGATACGAGCAGTACTTC; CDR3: CASSPGSRYEQYF
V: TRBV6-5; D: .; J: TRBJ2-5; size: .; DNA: TGTGCCAGCAGTTCTCTAGCGAACCAAGAGACCCAGTACTTC; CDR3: CASSSLANQETQYF